The 30 T cell receptor beta chains below come from one sample, sequenced in a study of radiotherapy plus CTLA-4 blockade in lung cancer. The repertoire was sequenced with immunoSEQ multiplex PCR; TCRdb's copy has only in-frame clones and lacks some. Seen here are some 66,000 clones, approximately 80% observed once, and the top ten hold 3.5% to 5%. The material was peripheral blood, obtained from a patient treated with radiotherapy plus ipilimumab. Receptor source: a human donor with non-small cell lung cancer who had a partial response to radiotherapy plus ipilimumab.

This clone was observed a single time. The chain employs TRBV28 and TRBJ2-2; unclear D gene. The CDR3 sequence is 15 residues long. V was clipped by 6 bases and J by 3 bases, with 14 bases between them. Per the germline V gene, CDR1 is MDHEN and CDR2 is SYDVKM. The CDR3 reads CASSSTNSDTGELFF. As DNA, the CDR3 is TGTGCCAGCAGCAGCACTAACTCTGACACCGGGGAGCTGTTTTTT.

This clone was detected once. V gene TRBV4-2 combines with J gene TRBJ2-1; no firm D call. The V end was cut by 0 bases, the J end by 1 base, with 7 bases between. The germline V gene encodes CDR1 LGHNA and CDR2 YNFKEQ. The CDR3 length is 15 residues. The chain's CDR3 is CASSQESPSYNEQFF. DNA for the CDR3: TGTGCCAGCAGCCAAGAAAGCCCTTCCTACAATGAGCAGTTCTTC.

This clone occurred a few times. This chain joins TRBV18 and TRBJ1-3, with no clear D. Germline V lookup: CDR1 KGHSH, CDR2 LQKENI. The CDR3 runs to 14 residues. Deletions cut 2 bases from V and 1 base from J, with 6 bases between. The CDR3 protein is CASSPNGSGNTIYF. The CDR3 nucleotides read TGTGCCAGCTCACCAAACGGGTCTGGAAACACCATATATTTT.

This clone was counted only a few times. The V call is TRBV13, the J call TRBJ1-5, with 11 bases matching TRBD1. The trim removed 3 bases at V and 7 bases at J, leaving 5 bases unmatched. This CDR3 is 15 amino acids long. CDR1 is PRHDT, CDR2 FYEKMQ, per germline (reference sequence). In DNA form, the CDR3 reads TGTGCCAGCAGCTTTGGGACAGGGGGAAAACAGCCCCAGCATTTT. Protein sequence: CASSFGTGGKQPQHF.

The chain recombines TRBV4-1 with TRBJ2-1; D perhaps matches TRBD2 (6 bases). CDR1 MGHRA and CDR2 YSYEKL come from the germline V gene. CDR3 length: 16 amino acids. With 1 base removed from V and 4 bases from J, the gap between germline ends came to 14 bases. The CDR3 loop reads CASSQGPRAGYNEQFF. The DNA for the CDR3 is TGCGCCAGCAGCCAAGGGCCCCGCGCGGGGTACAATGAGCAGTTCTTC.

The rearrangement links TRBV10-2 to TRBJ2-3; D is uncertain. The CDR3 is 14 amino acids. The V and J ends lost 6 bases and 0 bases respectively, with 10 bases between them. Germline CDR1 and CDR2: WSHSY and SAAADI. The CDR3 here is CASRLQRSTDTQYF. CDR3 DNA sequence: TGCGCCAGCAGGCTACAGAGAAGCACAGATACGCAGTATTTT.

The J gene is TRBJ2-5, the V gene TRBV7-2; TRBD1 is a possible D gene (6 bases). Germline assignment: CDR1 SGHTA and CDR2 FQGNSA. The CDR3 runs 15 residues. V lost 0 bases to trimming and J lost 5 bases, with 13 bases between them. CDR3 DNA: TGTGCCAGCAGCTTAGCGACAGGACGGGTGGAGACCCAGTACTTC. Its protein product is CASSLATGRVETQYF.

The J gene is TRBJ2-3, the V gene TRBV6-1, with a weak D call TRBD2 (5 bases). Germline assignment: CDR1 MNHNS and CDR2 SASEGT. Trimming pared 2 bases from V and 12 bases from J, leaving 9 bases between. The CDR3 is 11 amino acids. CDR3 sequence: CASSEWTQQYF. CDR3 DNA sequence: TGTGCCAGCAGTGAATGGACTCAACAGTATTTT.

The chain's CDR3 is CASSQDQGWRGSSYNEQFF. In DNA, the CDR3 is TGCGCCAGCAGCCAAGATCAAGGTTGGCGGGGGAGCTCCTACAATGAGCAGTTCTTC. This chain uses TRBV4-1 with TRBJ2-1; TRBD2 matches at 7 bases. CDR1 and CDR2 (germline): MGHRA, YSYEKL. J gave up 0 bases and V 0 bases, and 11 bases lay outside the gene matches. This CDR3 has 19 residues.

The chain carries TRBV28 and TRBJ1-5; D is undetermined. CDR1 is MDHEN, CDR2 SYDVKM, per germline. V was clipped by 6 bases and J by 9 bases, with 24 bases between them. The CDR3 has 16 amino acids. The CDR3 DNA sequence: TGTGCCAGCAGCTCACGGGAAGTACAACGACCTTGGCCCCAGCATTTT. It yields the protein CASSSREVQRPWPQHF.

V usage is TRBV5-1 and J usage is TRBJ2-1, with 10 bases matching TRBD2. Looked up from germline, CDR1 is SGHRS and CDR2 is YFSETQ. The CDR3 loop spans 15 amino acids. V dropped 0 bases and J dropped 8; count of bases not matched to a gene: 5. CDR3: CASSLDSGRSDEQFF. In DNA form, the CDR3 reads TGCGCCAGCAGCTTGGATAGCGGGAGGTCCGATGAGCAGTTCTTC. Full variable domain (remainder filled in from reference TRBV5-1 and TRBJ2-1): KAGVTQTPRYLIKTRGQQVTLSCSPISGHRSVSWYQQTPGQGLQFLFEYFSETQRNKGNFPGRFSGRQFSNSRSEMNVSTLELGDSALYLCASSLDSGRSDEQFFGPGTRLTVL.

The J gene is TRBJ2-7, the V gene TRBV18; weak D call: TRBD1 (7 bases). The germline gives CDR1 KGHSH, CDR2 LQKENI. Trimming pared 2 bases from V and 3 bases from J, leaving 17 bases between. CDR3 length equals 16 residues. Here the CDR3 reads CASSPIENRGLYEQYF. The CDR3 DNA reads as TGTGCCAGCTCACCAATTGAGAACAGGGGACTCTACGAGCAGTACTTC.

The chain carries TRBV5-4 and TRBJ2-3, with 7 bases that match TRBD1. CDR1 SGHNT and CDR2 YYREEE come from the germline V gene (reference sequence). The trim removed 5 bases at V and 2 bases at J, leaving 5 bases unmatched. The CDR3 sequence is 14 residues long. The CDR3 here is CASRRDRATDTQYF. CDR3 bases: TGTGCCAGCAGACGCGACAGGGCCACAGATACGCAGTATTTT.

The V gene is TRBV28, the J gene TRBJ1-1; no firm D call. Trimming stripped 5 bases from V and 4 bases from J, with 11 bases between. This CDR3 region has 13 residues. Germline V CDR1 and CDR2: MDHEN, SYDVKM. As DNA, the CDR3 is TGTGCCAGCAGTCCCCGGGTGGGCACTGAAGCTTTCTTT. Amino acid sequence: CASSPRVGTEAFF.

The rearrangement uses TRBV7-2 and TRBJ2-1, with 11 bases matching TRBD2. Per germline, CDR1 SGHTA and CDR2 FQGNSA. The junction had 7 bases not matched to a gene; V was cut back by 5 bases and J by 1 base. The CDR3 totals 17 residues. The CDR3 sequence: CASSDRTSGPSYNEQFF. The CDR3 coding sequence is TGTGCCAGCAGCGATCGGACTAGCGGGCCTTCCTACAATGAGCAGTTCTTC.

The V call is TRBV6-6, the J call TRBJ2-7, with a weak D call TRBD2 (6 bases). Germline V gene sequence: CDR1 MNHNY, CDR2 SVGAGI (reference sequence). Between the trimmed V and J ends, which lost 6 bases and 0 bases, there was a span of 15 bases. The CDR3 has 15 amino acids. The CDR3 nucleotides are TGTGCCAGCAGGAACGCTTGGGACTCCTCCTACGAGCAGTACTTC. Its protein is CASRNAWDSSYEQYF.

The genes are TRBV11-2 and TRBJ1-3, with D perhaps TRBD1 (5 bases). V was pared by 7 bases and J by 5 bases, with 27 bases between. The V gene's germline CDR1 is SGHAT and CDR2 FQNNGV. CDR3 length: 18 amino acids. The DNA of the CDR3 is TGTGCCAGCACCCCCCTGCGGGGGTCGCCGGAGAGAAGAAACACCATATATTTT. This encodes CASTPLRGSPERRNTIYF.

The chain has TRBV18 and TRBJ2-1; D is unresolved. Germline CDR1 and CDR2: KGHSH and LQKENI. V was cut by 4 bases and J by 8 bases, with 9 bases left in between. The CDR3 runs to 12 residues. Written as DNA, the CDR3 is TGTGCCAGCTCACTCTTCCCGGATGAGCAGTTCTTC. Amino acids: CASSLFPDEQFF.

This clone was found once. The V gene is TRBV25-1, the J gene TRBJ2-5; D unclear. Trimming removed 8 bases from V and 4 bases from J, with 11 bases in between. Germline V gene sequence: CDR1 MGHDK, CDR2 SYGVNS. The CDR3 consists of 12 residues. The CDR3 DNA reads TGTGCCAGCGCTTCTGAGCTAGAGACCCAGTACTTC. This codes for CASASELETQYF.

The chain carries TRBV10-1 and TRBJ2-1, with D perhaps matching TRBD2 (6 bases). V was trimmed by 3 bases and J by 1 base, leaving 7 bases between them. The CDR3 covers 14 residues. Germline V gene sequence: CDR1 WNHNN, CDR2 SYGVQD (reference sequence). Here the CDR3 reads CASSDGGSYNEQFF. CDR3 nucleotide sequence: TGCGCCAGCAGTGATGGAGGGTCCTACAATGAGCAGTTCTTC.

This chain connects TRBV28 to TRBJ1-5; 9 bases agree with TRBD1. With 8 bases clipped from V and 4 bases from J, the junction kept 6 bases outside the gene matches. The CDR3 totals 14 residues. The germline V gene has CDR1 MDHEN and CDR2 SYDVKM. The CDR3 is CASGGQGGNQPQHF. Written as DNA, the CDR3 is TGTGCCAGCGGGGGACAGGGAGGGAATCAGCCCCAGCATTTT.

This chain uses TRBV2 with TRBJ2-2; 8 bases align to TRBD1. V lost 6 bases to trimming and J lost 1 base; unmatched junction nucleotides: 10. This CDR3 contains 17 residues. CDR1 SNHLY and CDR2 FYNNEI come from the germline V gene. The DNA for the CDR3 is TGTGCCAGCAGCTCGGACAGGGCAGGACAGAACACCGGGGAGCTGTTTTTT. Its protein is CASSSDRAGQNTGELFF.

The chain employs TRBV18 and TRBJ2-6, with D maybe TRBD2 (5 bases). This CDR3 has 15 amino acids. The germline V and J ends were trimmed by 6 bases and 2 bases, with 11 bases remaining between them. Germline V gives CDR1 KGHSH, CDR2 LQKENI. The CDR3 DNA reads as TGTGCCAGCTCGCCGCTCGGGACTGGGGCCAACGTCCTGACTTTC. It specifies CASSPLGTGANVLTF.

The chain joins TRBV14 to TRBJ2-7; D unclear. Germline-derived CDR1 and CDR2 are SGHDN and FVKESK. Trimming cost V 3 bases and J 6 bases, with 12 bases left between them. This CDR3 contains 13 residues. For the CDR3, the DNA is TGTGCCAGCAGCCAGGTCAGTTCGGGCGAGCAGTACTTC. Translated: CASSQVSSGEQYF.

This clone has only a few counts. V usage is TRBV28 and J usage is TRBJ1-5; a possible D gene is TRBD1 (6 bases). V gave up 6 bases and J gave up 5 bases, with 14 bases separating them. CDR3 length equals 14 residues. The germline gives CDR1 MDHEN, CDR2 SYDVKM. For the CDR3, the DNA is TGTGCCAGCAGCCCTGGGGGGGCCCATCAGCCCCAGCATTTT. Translated: CASSPGGAHQPQHF.

The chain recombines TRBV10-2 with TRBJ1-5; weak D call: TRBD1 (6 bases). The CDR3 runs to 13 residues. V lost 6 bases and J 4 bases, leaving 10 bases between the germline ends. Germline loops: CDR1 WSHSY, CDR2 SAAADI. This CDR3 is CASSPTGNQPQHF. CDR3 sequence (DNA): TGCGCCAGCAGCCCGACAGGAAATCAGCCCCAGCATTTT.

The chain is built from TRBV5-5 and TRBJ1-1, with D uncertain. V was cut by 0 bases and J by 7 bases, with 13 bases left in between. Per germline, CDR1 SGHKS and CDR2 YYEKEE (reference sequence). The CDR3 spans 14 residues. The CDR3 DNA is TGTGCCAGCAGCTTGGCCCCCCGTGAGGGTGAAGCTTTCTTT. Translation gives CASSLAPREGEAFF. The variable domain in full, completed from reference TRBV5-5 and TRBJ1-1, reads DAGVTQSPTHLIKTRGQQVTLRCSPISGHKSVSWYQQVLGQGPQFIFQYYEKEERGRGNFPDRFSARQFPNYSSELNVNALLLGDSALYLCASSLAPREGEAFFGQGTRLTVV.

The J gene is TRBJ2-2, the V gene TRBV6-1; 8 bases match TRBD1. Germline V gives CDR1 MNHNS, CDR2 SASEGT. Unmatched junction bases numbered 13, after V lost 2 bases and J lost 5 bases. The CDR3 extends over 18 amino acids. CDR3 nucleotide sequence: TGTGCCAGCAGTGAATTAGGTTTTCAGGGGGCGCGGACCGGGGAGCTGTTTTTT. Its translation: CASSELGFQGARTGELFF.

The chain links TRBV11-2 to TRBJ1-1; tentative D call: TRBD1 (5 bases). Per the germline V gene, CDR1 is SGHAT and CDR2 is FQNNGV. Trimming cost V 2 bases and J 1 base, with 17 bases left between them. This CDR3 is 17 amino acids long. CDR3 nucleotides: TGTGCCAGCAGCTTACAAAGACCCAGGGCTAGGAACACTGAAGCTTTCTTT. Protein product: CASSLQRPRARNTEAFF.

The rearrangement joins TRBV6-4 to TRBJ2-1; a possible D gene is TRBD1 (6 bases). V was pared by 8 bases and J by 0 bases, with 14 bases between. CDR1 and CDR2 (germline): MRHNA, SNTAGT. CDR3 size: 15 residues. The CDR3 spells CASSEADSSYNEQFF. The CDR3 DNA reads TGTGCCAGCTCCGAAGCGGACAGCTCCTACAATGAGCAGTTCTTC.